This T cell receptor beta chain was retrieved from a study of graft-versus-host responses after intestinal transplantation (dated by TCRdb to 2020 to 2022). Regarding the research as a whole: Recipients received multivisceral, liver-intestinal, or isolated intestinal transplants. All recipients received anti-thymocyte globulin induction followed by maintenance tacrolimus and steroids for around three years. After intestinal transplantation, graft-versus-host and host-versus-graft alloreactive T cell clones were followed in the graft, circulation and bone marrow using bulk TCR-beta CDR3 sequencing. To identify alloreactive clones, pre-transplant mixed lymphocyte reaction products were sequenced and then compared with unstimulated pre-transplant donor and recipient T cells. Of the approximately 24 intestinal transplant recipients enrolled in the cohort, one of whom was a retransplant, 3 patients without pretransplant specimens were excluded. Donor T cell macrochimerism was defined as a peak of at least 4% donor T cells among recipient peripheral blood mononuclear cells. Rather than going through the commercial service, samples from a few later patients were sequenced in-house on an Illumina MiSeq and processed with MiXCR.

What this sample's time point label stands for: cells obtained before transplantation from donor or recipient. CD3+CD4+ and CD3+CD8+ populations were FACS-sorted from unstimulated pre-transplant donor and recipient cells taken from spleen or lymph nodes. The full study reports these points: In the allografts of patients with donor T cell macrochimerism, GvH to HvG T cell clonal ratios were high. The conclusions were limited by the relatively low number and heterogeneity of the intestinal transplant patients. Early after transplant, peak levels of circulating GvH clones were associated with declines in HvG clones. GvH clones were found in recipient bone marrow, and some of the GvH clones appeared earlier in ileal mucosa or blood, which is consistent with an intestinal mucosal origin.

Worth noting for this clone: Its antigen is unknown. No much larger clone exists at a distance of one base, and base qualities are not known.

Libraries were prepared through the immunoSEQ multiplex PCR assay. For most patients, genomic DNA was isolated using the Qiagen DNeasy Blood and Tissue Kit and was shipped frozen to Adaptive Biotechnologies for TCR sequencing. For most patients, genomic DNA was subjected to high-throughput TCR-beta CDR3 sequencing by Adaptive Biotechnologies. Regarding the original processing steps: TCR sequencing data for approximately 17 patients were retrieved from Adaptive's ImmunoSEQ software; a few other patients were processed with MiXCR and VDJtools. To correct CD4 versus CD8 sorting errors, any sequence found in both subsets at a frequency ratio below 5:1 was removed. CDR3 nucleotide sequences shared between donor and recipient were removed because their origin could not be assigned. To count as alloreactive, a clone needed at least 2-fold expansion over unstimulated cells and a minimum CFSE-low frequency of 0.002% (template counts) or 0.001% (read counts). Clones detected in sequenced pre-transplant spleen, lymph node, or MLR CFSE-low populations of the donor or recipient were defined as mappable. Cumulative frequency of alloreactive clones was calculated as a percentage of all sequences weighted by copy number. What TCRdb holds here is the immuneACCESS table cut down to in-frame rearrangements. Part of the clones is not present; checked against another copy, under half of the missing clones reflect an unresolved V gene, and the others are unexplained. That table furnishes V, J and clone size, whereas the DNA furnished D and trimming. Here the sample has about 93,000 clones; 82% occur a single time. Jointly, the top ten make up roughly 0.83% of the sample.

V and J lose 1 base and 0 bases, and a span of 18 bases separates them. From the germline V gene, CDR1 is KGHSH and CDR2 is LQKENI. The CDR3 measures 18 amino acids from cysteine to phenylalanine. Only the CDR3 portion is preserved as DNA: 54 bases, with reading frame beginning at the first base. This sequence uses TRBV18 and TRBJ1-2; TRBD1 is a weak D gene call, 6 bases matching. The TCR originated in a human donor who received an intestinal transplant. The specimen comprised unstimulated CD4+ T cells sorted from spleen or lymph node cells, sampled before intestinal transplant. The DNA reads TGTGCCAGCTCACCACAAAGGGCAGGGGCTGGTGCTAACTATGGCTACACCTTC. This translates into CASSPQRAGAGANYGYTF.